This T cell receptor beta chain originates from a study of sequential checkpoint blockade in melanoma. Overall study: After both sequences, patients received maintenance nivolumab. Matched biopsies came pretreatment and at week 13 for approximately 21 patients. Study-wide results and limits: Mutational load did not correlate with tumor T-cell fraction or clonality.

J was trimmed by 5 bases and V by 10 bases; bases with no gene match: 6. The CDR3 consists of 12 residues. The V gene's germline CDR1 is MNHGY and CDR2 SAAAGT. TCRdb's table, derived via immunoSEQ multiplex PCR, lists solely in-frame clones and lacks some. The sample yields several thousand clones, approximately 22% seen once. Noted treatment: randomized to nivolumab then ipilimumab (arm A) or the reverse (arm B). No patient had prior DNA-damaging chemotherapy. This clone has more than one count but fewer than ten. Its cognate antigen is unknown. The chain uses TRBV6-8 and TRBJ2-7, with 9 bases lining up with TRBD1. This clonotype was sampled from a human donor with melanoma. The sequences come from tumor tissue (inferred from file names), collected from a patient given nivolumab and ipilimumab in sequence. In DNA form, the CDR3 reads TGTGCCACCGGACAGGGGCTCAACGAGCAGTACTTC. Protein sequence: CATGQGLNEQYF.